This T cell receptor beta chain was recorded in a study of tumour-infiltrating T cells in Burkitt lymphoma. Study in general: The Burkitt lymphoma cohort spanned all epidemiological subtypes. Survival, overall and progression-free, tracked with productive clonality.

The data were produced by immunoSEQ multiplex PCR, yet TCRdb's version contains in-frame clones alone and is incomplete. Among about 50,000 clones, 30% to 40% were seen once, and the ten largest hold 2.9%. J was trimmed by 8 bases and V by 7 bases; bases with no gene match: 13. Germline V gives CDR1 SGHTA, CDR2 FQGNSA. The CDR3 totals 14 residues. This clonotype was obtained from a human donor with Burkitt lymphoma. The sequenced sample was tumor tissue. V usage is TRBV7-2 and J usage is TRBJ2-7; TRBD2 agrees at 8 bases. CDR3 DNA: TGTGCCAGCAAACTTAGATCTAGCGGGTCACAGCAGTACTTC. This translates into CASKLRSSGSQQYF.